This T cell receptor beta chain was sequenced for a study of blood T cells in healthy people across ages. Study observations and caveats: Compared with aged donors, long-lived donors showed fewer expanded clones, suggesting selection.

Sample-barcoded 5' priming and a J-beta primer mix drove a second PCR of roughly 6 to 12 cycles. TCRdb ran MiXCR on the 5' RACE reads and lists one entry per CDR3 protein. This sample has about 800,000 distinct CDR3 sequences, with around a quarter found just once. About this clonotype: What it recognizes is unknown.

Each donor gave approximately 9.5 milliliters of peripheral blood. Germline V gene data show CDR1 as MNHNS and CDR2 as SASEGT. Between the trimmed V and J ends, which lost 3 bases and 2 bases, there was a span of 12 bases. The CDR3 has 15 amino acids. This same sample was also part of a study on T cells of mothers and their children.

This TCR was sampled from a boy aged 5-17 years in good health. Source material: blood. This rearrangement joins TRBV6-1 to TRBJ2-3, with a weak D call TRBD2 (6 bases). The CDR3 here is CASSDGLANTDTQYF. The CDR3 DNA is TGTGCCAGCAGTGACGGTCTAGCGAACACAGATACGCAGTATTTT.